A single sample is the source of the 8 T cell receptor beta chains below, sequenced in a study of graft-versus-host responses after intestinal transplantation. The antigens these receptors bind are not known. Data came from immunoSEQ multiplex PCR; TCRdb stores just in-frame clones and leaves some out. The sample lists roughly 90,000 clones; approximately 90% were seen once. Material: unstimulated CD8+ T cells sorted from spleen or lymph node cells, obtained before intestinal transplant. The source of these receptors is a human donor who received an intestinal transplant.

The chain links TRBV6-1 to TRBJ2-5; D perhaps matches TRBD2 (5 bases). The V gene lost 5 bases and the J gene lost 3 bases, with 10 bases spanning the gap. From germline, CDR1 is MNHNS and CDR2 SASEGT. CDR3 length: 13 residues. The CDR3, as DNA: TGTGCCAGCAGTAAACGGACTGAAGAGACCCAGTACTTC. Translating it yields CASSKRTEETQYF.

The chain carries TRBV11-2 and TRBJ2-1; the match to TRBD2 covers 10 bases. Germline values: CDR1 SGHAT, CDR2 FQNNGV. V lost 2 bases and J lost 8; bases outside the gene matches: 3. This CDR3 has 14 amino acids. DNA for the CDR3: TGTGCCAGCAGCTTATCTAGCGGGAGTGATGAGCAGTTCTTC. Translation gives CASSLSSGSDEQFF.

Comment on this clone: Other DNA sequences in this sample translate to the same CDR3. The rearrangement links TRBV4-2 to TRBJ1-2; D is unclear. CDR3 size: 12 residues. Per germline, CDR1 LGHNA and CDR2 YNFKEQ. V lost 0 bases and J lost 5, with 4 bases in between. The CDR3 nucleotides read TGTGCCAGCAGCCAAGAGAGTTATGGCTACACCTTC. The encoded protein is CASSQESYGYTF.

This clone was found a few times. The CDR3 nucleotides read TGTGCCATCAGTGACCCCGACAGGGGGTTGGAGCTGGGTTTGGAGCAGTACTTC. This translates into CAISDPDRGLELGLEQYF. V and J are TRBV10-3 and TRBJ2-7; TRBD1 agrees at 9 bases. From germline, CDR1 is ENHRY and CDR2 SYGVKD. With 3 bases clipped from V and 7 bases from J, the junction kept 19 bases outside the gene matches. The CDR3 sequence is 18 residues long.

The chain has TRBV7-6 and TRBJ2-1; TRBD2 might be the D (6 bases). This CDR3 region has 18 residues. Trimming stripped 5 bases from V and 0 bases from J, with 20 bases between. Germline V gene lookup returns CDR1 SGHVS and CDR2 FNYEAQ. CDR3 region: CASSRDWTLLSSYNEQFF. The CDR3 nucleotides are TGTGCCAGCAGCCGGGACTGGACCCTCTTGAGCTCCTACAATGAGCAGTTCTTC.

This rearrangement joins TRBV7-6 to TRBJ2-7; the match to TRBD2 covers 7 bases. The CDR3 totals 18 residues. Germline lookup yields CDR1 SGHVS and CDR2 FNYEAQ. The V segment lost 4 bases and the J segment 2 bases; nucleotides outside the gene matches: 17. The CDR3 loop reads CASSSAPAGDYFAYEQYF. Here the CDR3 DNA reads TGTGCCAGCAGCTCCGCACCGGCGGGGGATTATTTCGCCTACGAGCAGTACTTC.

The genes are TRBV9 and TRBJ2-7; D gene unclear. Germline loops: CDR1 SGDLS, CDR2 YYNGEE. The CDR3 has 12 amino acids. V was pared by 2 bases and J by 3 bases, with 6 bases between. The CDR3 DNA reads as TGTGCCAGCAGCGTTTCGGGCTACGAGCAGTACTTC. It translates to CASSVSGYEQYF. The full variable domain, its missing parts supplied by reference TRBV9 and TRBJ2-7, is DSGVTQTPKHLITATGQRVTLRCSPRSGDLSVYWYQQSLDQGLQFLIQYYNGEERAKGNILERFSAQQFPDLHSELNLSSLELGDSALYFCASSVSGYEQYFGPGTRLTVT.

The chain combines TRBV28 with TRBJ2-1; TRBD2 aligns across 13 bases. Germline-derived CDR1 and CDR2 are MDHEN and SYDVKM. CDR3 length: 17 amino acids. J gave up 9 bases and V 5 bases, and 13 bases lay outside the gene matches. In nucleotides, the CDR3 is TGTGCCAGCAGTCTAGAGGGGGGACTAGCGGGGCGATTTGAGCAGTTCTTC. Translation: CASSLEGGLAGRFEQFF.